These T cell receptor beta chains were read from a single sample in a study of T cells in Graves' hyperthyroidism and ophthalmopathy. TCRdb called the multiplex PCR reads again in MiXCR, with one record for every CDR3 protein. The sample shows 250,000 to 300,000 distinct CDR3 sequences, roughly 19% of them seen only once. The sample consisted of blood. The receptors were gathered from a man in his fifties or sixties with Graves' ophthalmopathy. Each CDR3 is given with its conserved first and last residue. Fields, in order: J gene, clone size, V gene, D gene, CDR3 DNA, CDR3 protein. A D gene is named only where the DNA matches it firmly. Clone size is stated in some rows and not others, as once, few, many or a class when expanded.

j_gene: TRBJ2-6; abundance: few; v_gene: TRBV6-1; d_gene: -; CDR3nt: TGTGCCAGCAGTGGATACCATGGGGCCAACGTCCTGACTTTC; CDR3aa: CASSGYHGANVLTF
j_gene: TRBJ2-4; abundance: -; v_gene: TRBV5-1; d_gene: -; CDR3nt: TGCGCCAGCAGCCTCAGGGCCCCGGACATTCAGTACTTC; CDR3aa: CASSLRAPDIQYF
j_gene: TRBJ2-1; abundance: many; v_gene: TRBV7-8; d_gene: TRBD2; CDR3nt: TGTGCCAGCACATTGGGGGGAGCGGGAGGGAGGAATGAGCAGTTCTTC; CDR3aa: CASTLGGAGGRNEQFF
j_gene: TRBJ1-4; abundance: -; v_gene: TRBV7-6; d_gene: -; CDR3nt: TGTGCCAGCAGCTTGTCCAGCTGGGGGCGCGGGGAAAAACTGTTTTTT; CDR3aa: CASSLSSWGRGEKLFF
j_gene: TRBJ1-2; abundance: -; v_gene: TRBV7-2; d_gene: TRBD1; CDR3nt: TGTGCCAGCAGCCTCAAGTTCTTCCCCCGGGACAGGGTCGGCTATGGCTACACCTTC; CDR3aa: CASSLKFFPRDRVGYGYTF
j_gene: TRBJ2-2; abundance: -; v_gene: TRBV5-1; d_gene: -; CDR3nt: TGCGCCAGCAGAACGACCGGTGGCACCGGGGAGCTGTTTTTT; CDR3aa: CASRTTGGTGELFF
j_gene: TRBJ2-2; abundance: -; v_gene: TRBV7-2; d_gene: -; CDR3nt: TGTGCCAGCAGCTTAGAGGGTCTTTCGGGTACCGGGGAGCTGTTTTTT; CDR3aa: CASSLEGLSGTGELFF
j_gene: TRBJ1-2; abundance: -; v_gene: TRBV3-1; d_gene: -; CDR3nt: TGTGCCAGCAGCCACTCAGGGGCTAACTATGGCTACACCTTC; CDR3aa: CASSHSGANYGYTF
j_gene: TRBJ1-1; abundance: many; v_gene: TRBV5-5; d_gene: -; CDR3nt: TGTGCCAGCAGCCCTACCCACACTGAAGCTTTCTTT; CDR3aa: CASSPTHTEAFF
j_gene: TRBJ1-5; abundance: many; v_gene: TRBV2; d_gene: -; CDR3nt: TGTGCCAGCAGTGAAGCGCGAGGGTCCGTCAATCAGCCCCAGCATTTT; CDR3aa: CASSEARGSVNQPQHF
j_gene: TRBJ1-5; abundance: many; v_gene: TRBV5-5; d_gene: -; CDR3nt: TGTGCCAGCAGCCAGGGGAATAGCAATCAGCCCCAGCATTTT; CDR3aa: CASSQGNSNQPQHF
j_gene: TRBJ2-5; abundance: many; v_gene: TRBV2; d_gene: TRBD2; CDR3nt: TGTGCCAGCAGTGGTAACCGGGAGGTAGAGACCCAGTACTTC; CDR3aa: CASSGNREVETQYF
j_gene: TRBJ2-5; abundance: -; v_gene: TRBV12-3/TRBV12-4; d_gene: -; CDR3nt: TGTGCCAGCAGTTATCCCCTGGGAAGGGACCTATTGGGGACCCAGTACTTC; CDR3aa: CASSYPLGRDLLGTQYF
j_gene: TRBJ2-4; abundance: many; v_gene: TRBV7-9; d_gene: -; CDR3nt: TGTGCCAGCAGCCCCGGGGAAGGAAACATTCAGTACTTC; CDR3aa: CASSPGEGNIQYF
j_gene: TRBJ2-3; abundance: many; v_gene: TRBV7-8; d_gene: -; CDR3nt: TGTGCCAGCAGCCCCAGGGGGCGGGAGACAGATACGCAGTATTTT; CDR3aa: CASSPRGRETDTQYF
j_gene: TRBJ2-1; abundance: many; v_gene: TRBV28; d_gene: -; CDR3nt: TGTGCCAGCAGCCTCGAAGGTCTAGCGATCCAATACAATGAGCAGTTCTTC; CDR3aa: CASSLEGLAIQYNEQFF
j_gene: TRBJ2-5; abundance: few; v_gene: TRBV14; d_gene: TRBD1; CDR3nt: TGTGCCAGCAGCCAGGGACCGGGACAGGGGATGACCCAGTACTTC; CDR3aa: CASSQGPGQGMTQYF
j_gene: TRBJ2-2; abundance: many; v_gene: TRBV30; d_gene: -; CDR3nt: TGTGCCTACCTGGGGGGCAAGGGCGGGGAGCTGTTTTTT; CDR3aa: CAYLGGKGGELFF
j_gene: TRBJ2-7; abundance: many; v_gene: TRBV28; d_gene: TRBD1; CDR3nt: TGTGCCAGCAGGAACTCTCCCGGGACAGCCTACGAGCAGTACTTC; CDR3aa: CASRNSPGTAYEQYF
j_gene: TRBJ2-3; abundance: few; v_gene: TRBV30; d_gene: -; CDR3nt: TGTGCCTGGAGTGTAGGCCCTAGCGCATACACAGATACGCAGTATTTT; CDR3aa: CAWSVGPSAYTDTQYF
j_gene: TRBJ2-3; abundance: few; v_gene: TRBV6-8; d_gene: TRBD1; CDR3nt: TGTGCCAGCAGTTATTCGACAGGGGACACAGATACGCAGTATTTT; CDR3aa: CASSYSTGDTDTQYF
j_gene: TRBJ2-5; abundance: many; v_gene: TRBV12-3/TRBV12-4; d_gene: -; CDR3nt: TGTGCCAGCAGTTTAGCGGGGGCGGGAGAGACCCAGTACTTC; CDR3aa: CASSLAGAGETQYF